A selection of T cell receptor beta chains follows, all from one sample in a study of T-cell memory formation after mild COVID-19. TCRdb independently ran MiXCR on the 5' RACE reads; one entry per CDR3 protein. Here the sample spans 450,000 or so distinct CDR3 sequences, around 25% being singletons. Sample: PBMCs or a T cell subset sorted from them (not recorded which). These receptors came from an adult woman who had mild COVID-19 (a few samples of this study predate the infection). Cell type and time point are not known. The CDR3 runs from the conserved cysteine through the conserved F or W. A D gene is named only where the DNA matches it firmly. Expanded clones are given a class, and other clones once, few, many or no size at all.

d_gene	v_gene	abundance	j_gene	CDR3aa	CDR3nt
.	TRBV7-6	few	TRBJ2-3	CASSLAFAGTDTQYF	TGTGCCAGCAGCTTGGCGTTCGCGGGGACAGATACGCAGTATTTT
.	TRBV20-1	few	TRBJ2-1	CSARDERSSYNEQFF	TGCAGTGCTAGAGATGAGCGGTCCTCCTACAATGAGCAGTTCTTC
TRBD2	TRBV29-1	.	TRBJ2-3	CSGLAGGRFTDTQYF	TGCAGCGGCCTAGCGGGGGGGCGTTTCACAGATACGCAGTATTTT
.	TRBV7-9	.	TRBJ2-1	CASSPEGWHDEQFF	TGTGCCAGCAGCCCCGAAGGGTGGCATGATGAGCAGTTCTTC
.	TRBV7-9	.	TRBJ1-1	CASSSQELLMNTEAFF	TGTGCCAGCAGCTCTCAGGAGCTACTGATGAACACTGAAGCTTTCTTT
.	TRBV30	few	TRBJ1-2	CAWSWGGDRRHYGYTF	TGTGCCTGGAGTTGGGGAGGCGACAGGCGACACTATGGCTACACCTTC
.	TRBV12-3/TRBV12-4	few	TRBJ2-7	CASTLGGPGYEQYF	TGTGCCAGCACGCTGGGGGGCCCGGGATACGAGCAGTACTTC
TRBD2	TRBV9	few	TRBJ2-7	CASSVAGGLGEQYF	TGTGCCAGCAGCGTAGCGGGAGGGCTAGGGGAGCAGTACTTC
TRBD1	TRBV7-9	few	TRBJ2-7	CASSLLRTGGNEQYF	TGTGCCAGCAGCTTACTACGGACAGGGGGCAACGAGCAGTACTTC
.	TRBV27	.	TRBJ1-1	CASSQTEFMNTEAFF	TGTGCCAGCAGTCAAACAGAGTTTATGAACACTGAAGCTTTCTTT
TRBD2	TRBV7-2	few	TRBJ2-3	CASSLAQLAGGSTDTQYF	TGTGCCAGCAGCTTAGCCCAACTAGCGGGAGGGTCCACAGATACGCAGTATTTT
TRBD2	TRBV29-1	.	TRBJ2-5	CSASGRGWKETQYF	TGCAGCGCTAGCGGGAGGGGATGGAAAGAGACCCAGTACTTC